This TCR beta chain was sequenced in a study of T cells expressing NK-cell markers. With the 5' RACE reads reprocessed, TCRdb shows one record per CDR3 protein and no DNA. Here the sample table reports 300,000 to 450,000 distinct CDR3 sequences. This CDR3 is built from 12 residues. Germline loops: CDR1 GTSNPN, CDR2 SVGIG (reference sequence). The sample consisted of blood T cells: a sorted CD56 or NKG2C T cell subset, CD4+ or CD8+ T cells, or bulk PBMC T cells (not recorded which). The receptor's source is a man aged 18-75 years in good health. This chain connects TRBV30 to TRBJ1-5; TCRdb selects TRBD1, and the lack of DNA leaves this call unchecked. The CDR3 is CAWSHTGGPQHF.